This TCR beta chain originates from a study of somatic mutations in cytotoxic T cells in rheumatoid arthritis. Study overall: Immediately following diagnosis and ahead of any treatment, patient blood (approximately 30 ml EDTA) was drawn. General study results and limits: No multiple-comparison adjustment was applied to the slight TRBV07 underrepresentation in rheumatoid arthritis patients. Levels of CD8+ T-cell clonality in rheumatoid arthritis patients were statistically indistinguishable from those seen in age-matched healthy controls, with no significant difference.

The CDR3 loop spans 15 amino acids. Germline CDR1 SEHNR, CDR2 FQNEAQ (reference sequence). V shed 3 bases and J shed 4 bases, with 16 bases lying between them. Concerning this clone: Its specificity is unknown.

The assay was immunoSEQ multiplex PCR, and TCRdb's table has in-frame clones only and misses some. The sample lists 20,000 to 25,000 clones, approximately 81% occurring once. The TCR was taken from an adult with rheumatoid arthritis. This chain uses TRBV7-9 with TRBJ2-7; D is possibly TRBD1 (7 bases). The sequencing input was CD8+ T cells sorted from blood. The CDR3 region has the DNA TGTGCCAGCAGCTTGGCGGCAGGGGGGTTGTACGAGCAGTACTTC. Encoded protein: CASSLAAGGLYEQYF.